This is a list of T cell receptor beta chains from one sample in a study of OX40 agonist ivuxolimab in advanced cancers. Method: immunoSEQ multiplex PCR; TCRdb's copy keeps in-frame clones and lacks some. The data show approximately 90,000 clones, about 90% seen once. Sequencing used CD4+ or CD8+ T cells sorted from blood, obtained in a trial of the OX40 agonist ivuxolimab. The receptors were sampled from an adult with an advanced solid tumor such as melanoma, head and neck, liver or kidney cancer. Both conserved end residues are part of each CDR3. The order of the fields is CDR3 DNA, CDR3 protein, J gene, V gene, clone size, D gene. D genes are given only for firm matches. Where a row states a size, it is once, few, many or the class of an expanded clone; other rows omit it.

CDR3nt: TGTGCCAGTAGTATGGAACAGGGGCTCGATTGGGGCTACACCTTC
CDR3aa: CASSMEQGLDWGYTF
j_gene: TRBJ1-2
v_gene: TRBV19
abundance: -
d_gene: TRBD1

CDR3nt: TGTGCCAGCAGCTTAGAGATGAGGGACAGGGGGTACTACGAGCAGTACTTC
CDR3aa: CASSLEMRDRGYYEQYF
j_gene: TRBJ2-7
v_gene: TRBV11-2
abundance: -
d_gene: TRBD1

CDR3nt: TGCGCCAGCAGCCCGGGACAGTTTTCCTACGAGCAGTACTTC
CDR3aa: CASSPGQFSYEQYF
j_gene: TRBJ2-7
v_gene: TRBV4-1
abundance: -
d_gene: TRBD1

CDR3nt: TGTGCCAGCAGCAGCAGGGAAAGCGCGAACACCGGGGAGCTGTTTTTT
CDR3aa: CASSSRESANTGELFF
j_gene: TRBJ2-2
v_gene: TRBV7-9
abundance: few
d_gene: -

CDR3nt: TGTGCCAGCAGTTTGGGGGTTATCTATGGCTACACCTTC
CDR3aa: CASSLGVIYGYTF
j_gene: TRBJ1-2
v_gene: TRBV27
abundance: -
d_gene: -

CDR3nt: TGCAGCGCCGCGGACGGATCCTACGAGCAGTACTTC
CDR3aa: CSAADGSYEQYF
j_gene: TRBJ2-7
v_gene: TRBV29-1
abundance: -
d_gene: -

CDR3nt: TGTGCCAGCAGATACCGGAGCGGGAGCGGGTACGAGCAGTACTTC
CDR3aa: CASRYRSGSGYEQYF
j_gene: TRBJ2-7
v_gene: TRBV7-8
abundance: -
d_gene: TRBD2

CDR3nt: TGTGCCAGCAGTGAATCTAGCGGGAGATACACCGGGGAGCTGTTTTTT
CDR3aa: CASSESSGRYTGELFF
j_gene: TRBJ2-2
v_gene: TRBV6-1
abundance: -
d_gene: TRBD2

CDR3nt: TGTGCCAGCAGCTTAAACTTGGCAGATACGCAGTATTTT
CDR3aa: CASSLNLADTQYF
j_gene: TRBJ2-3
v_gene: TRBV11-2
abundance: once
d_gene: -

CDR3nt: TGTGCTAGTGGTTTGGTACTGGCTAGCGCGACCTACGAGCAGTACTTC
CDR3aa: CASGLVLASATYEQYF
j_gene: TRBJ2-7
v_gene: TRBV12-5
abundance: -
d_gene: -

CDR3nt: TGTGCCAGCGCTCTAGGCCGGACATCCTACTATGGCTACACCTTC
CDR3aa: CASALGRTSYYGYTF
j_gene: TRBJ1-2
v_gene: TRBV27
abundance: -
d_gene: -

CDR3nt: TGTGCCAGCAGTTTAGTAAACGCCGGGACAGAGGACGGAGCTTTCTTT
CDR3aa: CASSLVNAGTEDGAFF
j_gene: TRBJ1-1
v_gene: TRBV28
abundance: -
d_gene: TRBD1

CDR3nt: TGTGCCAGCAGCCAGTACAGGGGCGAAGGGGAAAAACTGTTTTTT
CDR3aa: CASSQYRGEGEKLFF
j_gene: TRBJ1-4
v_gene: TRBV7-6
abundance: -
d_gene: TRBD1

CDR3nt: TGTGCCAGCAGCTTAGGGGGGGTGGGTCAGCCCCAGCATTTT
CDR3aa: CASSLGGVGQPQHF
j_gene: TRBJ1-5
v_gene: TRBV7-6
abundance: -
d_gene: -

CDR3nt: TGCAGCGTTGTTCGGCCCGAGAAAGCGTACGAGCAGTACTTC
CDR3aa: CSVVRPEKAYEQYF
j_gene: TRBJ2-7
v_gene: TRBV29-1
abundance: -
d_gene: -

CDR3nt: TGTGCCAGCAGCAACAGGGGCTCCTTCTATGGCTACACCTTC
CDR3aa: CASSNRGSFYGYTF
j_gene: TRBJ1-2
v_gene: TRBV28
abundance: -
d_gene: TRBD1

CDR3nt: TGCGCCAGCAGCCTAGACAGAGCAACTAATGAAAAACTGTTTTTT
CDR3aa: CASSLDRATNEKLFF
j_gene: TRBJ1-4
v_gene: TRBV5-1
abundance: -
d_gene: -

CDR3nt: TGTGCCAGCTCACCGGGACAGGGGACAGGTGAGCAGTTCTTC
CDR3aa: CASSPGQGTGEQFF
j_gene: TRBJ2-1
v_gene: TRBV18
abundance: -
d_gene: TRBD1

CDR3nt: TGTGCCAGCAGTGGAGCAGGGGGCACCGGGGAGCTGTTTTTT
CDR3aa: CASSGAGGTGELFF
j_gene: TRBJ2-2
v_gene: TRBV27
abundance: once
d_gene: TRBD1

CDR3nt: TGTGCCAGCAGTTTTTCCGGGAGTTGGCCCTACGAGCAGTACTTC
CDR3aa: CASSFSGSWPYEQYF
j_gene: TRBJ2-7
v_gene: TRBV27
abundance: -
d_gene: -

CDR3nt: TGTGCCAGCAGCTCCCGGCCAGGGGGGCATGGCTACACCTTC
CDR3aa: CASSSRPGGHGYTF
j_gene: TRBJ1-2
v_gene: TRBV5-8
abundance: -
d_gene: TRBD1

CDR3nt: TGTGCCACCAACTCCGGGTCCACCGAAGAGACCCAGTACTTC
CDR3aa: CATNSGSTEETQYF
j_gene: TRBJ2-5
v_gene: TRBV15
abundance: -
d_gene: -

CDR3nt: TGTGCCACCAGCAAGTCCGGGGGCAATGAGCAGTTCTTC
CDR3aa: CATSKSGGNEQFF
j_gene: TRBJ2-1
v_gene: TRBV15
abundance: -
d_gene: -

CDR3nt: TGTGCCAGCAGCCAAGATAGAGGAGCGAACGGGGAGCTGTTTTTT
CDR3aa: CASSQDRGANGELFF
j_gene: TRBJ2-2
v_gene: TRBV4-2
abundance: -
d_gene: -

CDR3nt: TGTGCCTGGAGTCCGAAGGCTTCCGGACAGGGGAATGGCTACACCTTC
CDR3aa: CAWSPKASGQGNGYTF
j_gene: TRBJ1-2
v_gene: TRBV30
abundance: -
d_gene: TRBD1

CDR3nt: TGTGCCAGTTACCCTGGGGACTGGGTTGGAAATGAGCAGTTCTTC
CDR3aa: CASYPGDWVGNEQFF
j_gene: TRBJ2-1
v_gene: TRBV6-1
abundance: once
d_gene: -

CDR3nt: TGTGCCAGCAGCCCTGGGACACACGCCATGAACACTGAAGCTTTCTTT
CDR3aa: CASSPGTHAMNTEAFF
j_gene: TRBJ1-1
v_gene: TRBV13
abundance: -
d_gene: -

CDR3nt: TGTGCCAGCAGTTCCTGGACTAGCGGGGCTCTTTGGGATGAGCAGTTCTTC
CDR3aa: CASSSWTSGALWDEQFF
j_gene: TRBJ2-1
v_gene: TRBV5-4
abundance: -
d_gene: TRBD2

CDR3nt: TGTGCCTGGACGCAGGTCCGGAGCACAGATACGCAGTATTTT
CDR3aa: CAWTQVRSTDTQYF
j_gene: TRBJ2-3
v_gene: TRBV30
abundance: few
d_gene: -

CDR3nt: TGTGCCAGCAAGGTGCGCGGGGCGGGGGAGCAGTACTTC
CDR3aa: CASKVRGAGEQYF
j_gene: TRBJ2-7
v_gene: TRBV28
abundance: -
d_gene: -

CDR3nt: TGTGCCAGCTGGACTAGCGGGAGCCATGAGCAGTTCTTC
CDR3aa: CASWTSGSHEQFF
j_gene: TRBJ2-1
v_gene: TRBV6-1
abundance: -
d_gene: TRBD2

CDR3nt: TGTGCCAGCAGTCCTAGGGGCGCTAACTATGGCTACACCTTC
CDR3aa: CASSPRGANYGYTF
j_gene: TRBJ1-2
v_gene: TRBV27
abundance: -
d_gene: -

CDR3nt: TGTGCCAGCAGCGTAGGACTCAATGAGCAGTTCTTC
CDR3aa: CASSVGLNEQFF
j_gene: TRBJ2-1
v_gene: TRBV9
abundance: once
d_gene: -

CDR3nt: TGTGCCAGCAGTGAAGCGCAACACCAAGCTGGGGCCAACGTCCTGACTTTC
CDR3aa: CASSEAQHQAGANVLTF
j_gene: TRBJ2-6
v_gene: TRBV27
abundance: -
d_gene: -

CDR3nt: TGTGCCAGCAGCTTAGAACCGGGCACTGAAGCTTTCTTT
CDR3aa: CASSLEPGTEAFF
j_gene: TRBJ1-1
v_gene: TRBV7-9
abundance: -
d_gene: -

CDR3nt: TGTGCCAGCAGGTTTGGCAGGGGAAGTGGCACCGGGGAGCTGTTTTTT
CDR3aa: CASRFGRGSGTGELFF
j_gene: TRBJ2-2
v_gene: TRBV9
abundance: -
d_gene: -

CDR3nt: TGTGCCACGCCGGGACTAGTCGAGAATGAGCAGTTCTTC
CDR3aa: CATPGLVENEQFF
j_gene: TRBJ2-1
v_gene: TRBV5-8
abundance: -
d_gene: TRBD2

CDR3nt: TGTGCTAGTGGTTTTCCGGGACTTCAAAACATTCAGTACTTC
CDR3aa: CASGFPGLQNIQYF
j_gene: TRBJ2-4
v_gene: TRBV12-5
abundance: -
d_gene: -

CDR3nt: TGTGCCAGCAGCTTAGATCTTTCCACGGACCGACAAGAGACCCAGTACTTC
CDR3aa: CASSLDLSTDRQETQYF
j_gene: TRBJ2-5
v_gene: TRBV11-3
abundance: once
d_gene: -

CDR3nt: TGCGCCAGCAGCCAAGCTGGGGCCAACGTCCTGACTTTC
CDR3aa: CASSQAGANVLTF
j_gene: TRBJ2-6
v_gene: TRBV4-1
abundance: -
d_gene: -

CDR3nt: TGTGCCAGCAGCTCCCGACTAGCGGGAGGAACAGATACGCAGTATTTT
CDR3aa: CASSSRLAGGTDTQYF
j_gene: TRBJ2-3
v_gene: TRBV7-9
abundance: once
d_gene: TRBD2